The clone carrying this T cell receptor beta chain was detected only a few times. This specimen belongs to a study of T cells in Graves' hyperthyroidism and ophthalmopathy. The ends lost 7 bases at V and 8 bases at J; junction bases unmatched: 6. CDR3 length equals 12 residues. Using RNA transcripts as the source, TCR beta CDR3 regions were amplified. First-round RT-PCR of the TCR CDR3 relied on the HTBI primer set. Each CDR3 protein is one row after TCRdb ran MiXCR on the multiplex PCR reads. Counted here are about 330,000 distinct CDR3 sequences, about an eighth occurring once; the ten biggest clones make up 30% to 40%.

Sequenced sample: blood. The J gene is TRBJ1-2, the V gene TRBV12-3 or TRBV12-4; TRBD1 agrees at 8 bases. The sequence was collected from a woman between 40 and 50 years old with Graves' ophthalmopathy. The CDR3 protein is CASTQGARGYTF. CDR3 in DNA: TGTGCCAGCACCCAGGGGGCAAGGGGCTACACCTTC.